This TCR beta chain originates from a study of T cells in Graves' hyperthyroidism and ophthalmopathy. Study-wide results and caveats: Progression to ophthalmopathy was predicted a median of approximately seven months early.

RNA transcripts were the template for amplifying TCR beta CDR3 regions. With the HTBI primer set, the TCR CDR3 went through a first round of RT-PCR. TCRdb processed the multiplex PCR reads anew with MiXCR; each CDR3 protein has one entry. The sample contains some 570,000 distinct CDR3 sequences, approximately 15% of which appear only once. V shed 0 bases and J shed 1 base, with 10 bases lying between them. CDR3 length: 16 residues. The germline CDR1 and CDR2 sequences are LGHNA and YNFKEQ. Based on clinical symptoms, serum thyroxine and TRAb, thyroid ultrasound and orbital computed tomography, diagnoses were reached. PBMCs were sourced from less than 12 ml fresh peripheral blood. A word on this clonotype: The antigen remains unidentified.

The chain uses TRBV4-2 and TRBJ1-3; D remains unclear. The source is a woman aged 18-29 years with Graves' ophthalmopathy. Material: blood. The CDR3 region is CASSQDDENSGNTIYF. The CDR3 coding sequence is TGTGCCAGCAGCCAAGATGATGAGAATTCTGGAAACACCATATATTTT.